This T cell receptor (beta chain) was identified during a study of T-cell memory formation after mild COVID-19. The ends lost 3 bases at V and 1 base at J; junction bases unmatched: 15. CDR1 and CDR2 (germline): SGDLS, YYNGEE. The CDR3 extends over 18 amino acids. TCRdb passed the 5' RACE reads through MiXCR, listing each CDR3 protein once. The sample contains 250,000 to 300,000 distinct CDR3 sequences, 15% to 20% of which appear only once. The sequence was obtained from a young man who had mild COVID-19 (a few samples of this study predate the infection). Cell type and time point are not known. The V and J genes are TRBV9 and TRBJ1-2, with 7 positions matching TRBD1. The sequenced sample consisted of PBMCs or a T cell subset sorted from them (not recorded which). This CDR3 is CASSARDRPAAFNYGYTF. DNA for the CDR3: TGTGCCAGCAGCGCTAGGGACAGACCAGCTGCTTTTAACTATGGCTACACCTTC.